The clone carrying this T cell receptor (beta chain) showed up many times. The antigen remains undetermined. The germline gives CDR1 SEHNR, CDR2 FQNEAQ (reference sequence). The CDR3 sequence is 15 residues long. The V and J ends lost 3 bases and 0 bases respectively, with 10 bases between them. These data come from a study of T-cell reconstitution after alpha-beta-depleted transplantation in children. Study conclusions and caveats: It was surviving recipient T cells and thymic progenitors that gave some patients high TCRbeta diversity at day 60. T-cell counts and diversity at one year following transplant were attributed mainly to newly produced T cells. Where alpha-beta T cells came from about two months after transplant was reportedly several hundred expanded graft clones.

Unique molecular identifiers featured in how the TCRbeta library was prepared. TCRdb processed the PCR reads anew with MiXCR; each CDR3 protein has one entry. The profile shows nearly 350,000 distinct CDR3 sequences, roughly 15% of them singletons. The sequencing used PBMCs, mostly from graft donor cells, collected 360 days after TCRalphabeta/CD19-depleted stem cell transplant. The sequence was collected from a male patient between 2 and 10 years old who had a stem cell transplant for acute lymphoblastic leukemia, so the T cells may come from the graft donor. The chain joins TRBV7-9 to TRBJ2-3, with D perhaps matching TRBD2 (6 bases). For the CDR3, the DNA is TGTGCCAGCAGCTTTGTCGGGAGAAGCACAGATACGCAGTATTTT. Its protein product is CASSFVGRSTDTQYF.